These T cell receptor beta chains were read from a single sample in a study of long-term antiretroviral therapy in people with HIV. The assay was immunoSEQ multiplex PCR, and TCRdb's table has in-frame clones only and misses some. The sample lists tens of thousands of clones; 80% were seen once. Here the sequenced sample was unsorted PBMCs, taken 0.3 years after starting antiretroviral therapy. The receptors stem from a man between 40 and 49 years old with HIV. CDR3s include the opening cysteine and the closing phenylalanine or tryptophan. D genes are given only for firm matches. Only some rows state a clone size, as once, few, many or a class for expanded clones.

CDR3 DNA	CDR3 protein	J gene	V gene	clone size	D gene
TGCGCCAGCAGCTTTGGGCTGGGCGGAACCCTAGAGGATACGCAGTATTTT	CASSFGLGGTLEDTQYF	TRBJ2-3	TRBV5-1	-	-
TGCAGCGTAAAGGGGGACCGCGCGGGAGGCCCCTTTTTTGATACGCAGTATTTT	CSVKGDRAGGPFFDTQYF	TRBJ2-3	TRBV29-1	-	TRBD2
TGTGCCAGCAGGCCCTCGGCCCGGGGGAACAGCAATCAGCCCCAGCATTTT	CASRPSARGNSNQPQHF	TRBJ1-5	TRBV28	-	-
TGTGCCAGCAGCTTAGGAACCTCTGAAAAACTGTTTTTT	CASSLGTSEKLFF	TRBJ1-4	TRBV7-9	-	-
TGTGCCAGCTCACCGGACAGGGTTAATTCACCCCTCCACTTT	CASSPDRVNSPLHF	TRBJ1-6	TRBV18	-	TRBD1
TGTGCCAGCGGAAAAGGGTATTCTAACTATGGCTACACCTTC	CASGKGYSNYGYTF	TRBJ1-2	TRBV6-5	few	-
TGTGCCAGCAGCCAAGGGCAGAACACTGAAGCTTTCTTT	CASSQGQNTEAFF	TRBJ1-1	TRBV7-7	-	-
TGTGCCAGCAGCTTAGATCGGGTCACTGAAGCTTTCTTT	CASSLDRVTEAFF	TRBJ1-1	TRBV11-3	-	-
TGTGCCAGCAGCCTCACAGGGTCCTACGAGCAGTACTTC	CASSLTGSYEQYF	TRBJ2-7	TRBV28	-	-
TGTGCCAGTAGTATCGCTACGCATACTGAAGCTTTCTTT	CASSIATHTEAFF	TRBJ1-1	TRBV19	-	-
TGTGCCAGCAGTGACGTCGGGATGGGCACAGATACGCAGTATTTT	CASSDVGMGTDTQYF	TRBJ2-3	TRBV6-4	-	-
TGTGCCAGCAACAGACTAGCGGGGGGAGGCTACGAGCAGTACTTC	CASNRLAGGGYEQYF	TRBJ2-7	TRBV6-1	-	TRBD2
TGTGCCAGCAGTTCTAGCTGGTATGGGGAGCTGTTTTTT	CASSSSWYGELFF	TRBJ2-2	TRBV6-5	-	-
TGCAGCGTGGGCGGGACTAGCACAGATACGCAGTATTTT	CSVGGTSTDTQYF	TRBJ2-3	TRBV29-1	once	-
TGCGCCAGCAGCCCTTCGGCGACAATGAGCTCCTACGAGCAGTACTTC	CASSPSATMSSYEQYF	TRBJ2-7	TRBV4-3	-	-
TGTGCCAGCAGGCATAAAGGAAGGGCCTACGAGCAGTACTTC	CASRHKGRAYEQYF	TRBJ2-7	TRBV2	-	-
TGCGCCAGCAGCGCACCGGACGGTGAGGTCTACGAGCAGTACTTC	CASSAPDGEVYEQYF	TRBJ2-7	TRBV5-1	-	-
TGTGCCAGCTCACCACCTCAGGGGGTAAATAGCAATCAGCCCCAGCATTTT	CASSPPQGVNSNQPQHF	TRBJ1-5	TRBV18	-	TRBD1
TGCGCCAGCAGCCAAGGGGGGGCAGGCGGGCGCGGGAATGAGCAGTTCTTC	CASSQGGAGGRGNEQFF	TRBJ2-1	TRBV4-3	-	-
TGTGCCAGCAGTGTGGGACAGGGGGCCGGGGAGCTGTTTTTT	CASSVGQGAGELFF	TRBJ2-2	TRBV2	-	TRBD1
TGTGCCAGCAGTTTAGATCAGGGGCATCAGCCCCAGCATTTT	CASSLDQGHQPQHF	TRBJ1-5	TRBV28	few	-
TGTGCCAGCACTCCCCGGGCGATCTATGTACAGAACACCGGGGAGCTGTTTTTT	CASTPRAIYVQNTGELFF	TRBJ2-2	TRBV28	-	-
TGTGCCAGCAGCGACAGGGGGCAGGGAGATACGCAGTATTTT	CASSDRGQGDTQYF	TRBJ2-3	TRBV27	-	TRBD1
TGTGCCAGCTCCTTCGGACAGGTCGCGAACACCGGGGAGCTGTTTTTT	CASSFGQVANTGELFF	TRBJ2-2	TRBV18	-	TRBD1
TGCGCCAGCAGCCAAGAGAGGGTACTCTCCTACGAGCAGTACTTC	CASSQERVLSYEQYF	TRBJ2-7	TRBV4-3	-	-
TGTGCCAGTAGTAAAATGTTGGGTCGGGATCAGGGGTACGGCTACACCTTC	CASSKMLGRDQGYGYTF	TRBJ1-2	TRBV19	-	-
TGCGCCAGCAGCTTGTACGGCCCCCAAGAGACCCAGTACTTC	CASSLYGPQETQYF	TRBJ2-5	TRBV5-1	-	-
TGTGCCAGCAGTGTTGTTGGGACAGGGACGTGGGGGCAGTACTTC	CASSVVGTGTWGQYF	TRBJ2-7	TRBV6-1	few	TRBD1
TGCAGCGCCGCAGGACGGGACGAGCAGTACTTC	CSAAGRDEQYF	TRBJ2-7	TRBV29-1	-	-
TGTGCCAGCAGCTCTCACCTAGCGGGGGAGCAGTACTTC	CASSSHLAGEQYF	TRBJ2-7	TRBV7-2	once	TRBD2
TGTGCCAGCAGCGTAAATCTAGCGGTCGGGGAGACCCAGTACTTC	CASSVNLAVGETQYF	TRBJ2-5	TRBV9	-	TRBD2
TGTGCCAGCAGCGTCGGGACTAGCGGGGCCTCCTACGAGCAGTACTTC	CASSVGTSGASYEQYF	TRBJ2-7	TRBV7-6	-	TRBD2
TGTGCCAGCAGGCAGACTAGCGGGGAAGATACGCAGTATTTT	CASRQTSGEDTQYF	TRBJ2-3	TRBV28	-	TRBD2
TGTGCCAGCTCACCGTTGGGGATACTTAGCAATCAGCCCCAGCATTTT	CASSPLGILSNQPQHF	TRBJ1-5	TRBV18	-	-
TGTGCCAGCAGACTGGACAGGGGGCGTTTCTACGAGCAGTACTTC	CASRLDRGRFYEQYF	TRBJ2-7	TRBV2	-	TRBD1
TGTGCCAGCAGCTTAGCGCATCCGTACACCGGGGAGCTGTTTTTT	CASSLAHPYTGELFF	TRBJ2-2	TRBV7-2	-	-
TGTGCCATCAGTGAGGGGACAGTAGGTCAGCCCCAGCATTTT	CAISEGTVGQPQHF	TRBJ1-5	TRBV10-3	-	TRBD1
TGTGCCAGCAGCGCCCGAGGGGACACTGAAGCTTTCTTT	CASSARGDTEAFF	TRBJ1-1	TRBV7-8	few	-
TGTGCCAGCAGTTACAGGGGGTTGGGGGGTGAGACCCAGTACTTC	CASSYRGLGGETQYF	TRBJ2-5	TRBV6-5	-	-
TGTGCCATCAGTGAAACTCCTGTTACCTACGAGCAGTACTTC	CAISETPVTYEQYF	TRBJ2-7	TRBV10-3	-	-
TGTGCCAGCAGTCCACGAGGGACTCTCGAGGGAGAGACCCAGTACTTC	CASSPRGTLEGETQYF	TRBJ2-5	TRBV2	-	-
TGTGCCAGCAGTGAAGGCATAAACTATGGCTACACCTTC	CASSEGINYGYTF	TRBJ1-2	TRBV6-1	-	-
TGCGCCAGCAGCTATTTTGGGGATTTGGATACGCAGTATTTT	CASSYFGDLDTQYF	TRBJ2-3	TRBV5-1	-	-
TGTGCCAGCAGTGAAAGTGGGACTAGCGGGATGAATGAGCAGTTCTTC	CASSESGTSGMNEQFF	TRBJ2-1	TRBV2	-	TRBD2
TGTGCCAGCAGCCCTGTGGGCAGAGAGACCCAGTACTTC	CASSPVGRETQYF	TRBJ2-5	TRBV11-2	-	-
TGTGCCAGCAGCCCTAGTTTCAATCAGCCCCAGCATTTT	CASSPSFNQPQHF	TRBJ1-5	TRBV28	-	-
TGTGCCAGCAGCCGAACGGGACAGGGAGTAGGGACCGGGGAGCTGTTTTTT	CASSRTGQGVGTGELFF	TRBJ2-2	TRBV7-9	-	TRBD1
TGTGCCAGTAGTGAGGGAGAAGGCTACGAGCAGTACTTC	CASSEGEGYEQYF	TRBJ2-7	TRBV19	once	-
TGTGCCAGCAGTTACTCGACGGCCCGCTCAAATGAGCAGTTCTTC	CASSYSTARSNEQFF	TRBJ2-1	TRBV6-5	-	-
TGTGCCAGCAGCCTCTTCGGACAGGGGGGGAACACTGAAGCTTTCTTT	CASSLFGQGGNTEAFF	TRBJ1-1	TRBV5-4	few	TRBD1
TGTGCCAGCAGCTTAGCGGGGGGCCGTGGGGAGCAGTTCTTC	CASSLAGGRGEQFF	TRBJ2-1	TRBV7-9	-	-
TGTGCCAGCAGCGGAAGTCCGGGACAGTATAATTCACCCCTCCACTTT	CASSGSPGQYNSPLHF	TRBJ1-6	TRBV2	-	TRBD1
TGTGCCAGCAGCTTAGAAGCGGAGATTGAGCAGTACTTC	CASSLEAEIEQYF	TRBJ2-7	TRBV7-2	-	-
TGCGCCAGCAGCCCAAGGACTAGCGGGAGGGCCGGGGAGCTGTTTTTT	CASSPRTSGRAGELFF	TRBJ2-2	TRBV5-1	-	TRBD2
TGTGCCAGCAGCCCCCGGAGGCCTAGCACAGATACGCAGTATTTT	CASSPRRPSTDTQYF	TRBJ2-3	TRBV6-5	-	-
TGCGCCAGCAGCCGCGAAACGGGACTCCTGAACACTGAAGCTTTCTTT	CASSRETGLLNTEAFF	TRBJ1-1	TRBV4-3	-	-
TGTGCCAGCATCGCGGGGGGGGACCATAGGGGCTACACCTTC	CASIAGGDHRGYTF	TRBJ1-2	TRBV28	-	-